One sample yielded the 28 T cell receptor beta chains listed below, sequenced in a study of T cell responses to AZD1222 COVID-19 vaccine. The repertoire was sequenced with immunoSEQ multiplex PCR; TCRdb's copy has only in-frame clones and lacks some. Found here are tens of thousands of clones, approximately 86% of them singletons; the top ten hold about a tenth. The starting material was peripheral blood, obtained on day 0 of MenACWY control vaccination. These TCRs come from an adult in good health.

The gene calls are TRBV19 and TRBJ1-1; no reliable D call. Germline CDR1 LNHDA, CDR2 SQIVND (reference sequence). The CDR3 runs 12 residues. V was shortened by 9 bases and J by 2 bases, with 10 bases between the two germline ends. This CDR3 is CASRSGNTEAFF. The CDR3 region has the DNA TGTGCCAGCCGTTCGGGAAACACTGAAGCTTTCTTT.

V and J are TRBV29-1 and TRBJ2-6; no definite D call. Germline V gene data show CDR1 as SQVTM and CDR2 as ANQGSEA. The CDR3 contains 13 residues. As DNA, the CDR3 is TGCAGTGTAATGAGCTCTGGGGCCAACGTCCTGACTTTC. Protein product: CSVMSSGANVLTF.

This chain uses TRBV30 with TRBJ1-6; 8 nucleotides match TRBD1. V lost 5 bases and J lost 7; bases outside the gene matches: 10. Germline CDR1 reads GTSNPN; CDR2 reads SVGIG (reference sequence). The CDR3 covers 15 residues. The CDR3 nucleotides read TGTGCCTGGGCCCCTCGGACAGGGAGCAATTCACCCCTCCACTTT. Translating it yields CAWAPRTGSNSPLHF.

The chain recombines TRBV28 with TRBJ1-2; D remains unclear. The CDR3 loop spans 14 amino acids. Germline CDR1 and CDR2: MDHEN and SYDVKM. The V end was cut by 4 bases, the J end by 4 bases, with 13 bases between. CDR3 protein: CASSSTAPPYGYTF. CDR3 nucleotides: TGTGCCAGCAGTTCCACCGCACCCCCCTATGGCTACACCTTC.

The rearrangement links TRBV19 to TRBJ2-2, with D perhaps assigned TRBD1 or TRBD2 (5 bases each). CDR1 and CDR2 (germline): LNHDA, SQIVND (reference sequence). The CDR3 spans 17 residues. The V and J ends lost 4 bases and 1 base respectively, with 16 bases between them. This CDR3 is CASSNRDLNLNTGELFF. CDR3 nucleotide sequence: TGTGCCAGTAGTAACCGGGACCTCAACTTGAACACCGGGGAGCTGTTTTTT.

This clone showed up just once. The chain employs TRBV21-1 and TRBJ2-3; the table names TRBD2, a call not compared with the DNA. TRBV21-1 counts as a pseudogene. CDR3 length: 15 residues. DNA for the CDR3: TGTGCCAGCAGCTATAGCGGGGGCGGGAAAGATACGCAGTATTTT. Its translation is CASSYSGGGKDTQYF.

The CDR3 is CASSHEGQGWETQYF. Written as DNA, the CDR3 is TGTGCCAGCAGCCACGAAGGACAGGGGTGGGAGACCCAGTACTTC. This chain uses TRBV14 with TRBJ2-5, with TRBD1 identical over 9 bases. Germline CDR1 SGHDN, CDR2 FVKESK. The CDR3 totals 15 residues. V was pared by 3 bases and J by 5 bases, with 7 bases of the junction left unmatched.

This chain uses TRBV5-6 with TRBJ1-5; D remains ambiguous. The CDR3 is 13 residues long. Germline V gene data show CDR1 as SGHDT and CDR2 as YYEEEE. With 0 bases removed from V and 3 bases from J, the gap between germline ends came to 4 bases. The CDR3 DNA sequence: TGTGCCAGCAGCTTGGGGAACAATCAGCCCCAGCATTTT. Translated, it gives CASSLGNNQPQHF.

The rearrangement links TRBV10-3 to TRBJ1-3; maybe TRBD1 (6 bases). This CDR3 is built from 13 residues. Per the germline V gene, CDR1 is ENHRY and CDR2 is SYGVKD. Trimming shortened V by 6 bases and J by 2 bases, and 8 bases separated the two germline ends. The DNA for the CDR3 is TGTGCCATCAGGAACAGGGCTGGAAACACCATATATTTT. This gives the protein CAIRNRAGNTIYF.

This clone came up once. The V and J genes are TRBV14 and TRBJ1-4; D not certain. In germline, CDR1 is SGHDN, CDR2 FVKESK. CDR3 length: 14 amino acids. The V end was cut by 5 bases, the J end by 4 bases, with 11 bases between. In nucleotides, the CDR3 is TGTGCCAGCAGCTTACAGAGGAATAATGAAAAACTGTTTTTT. It yields the protein CASSLQRNNEKLFF.

The chain is built from TRBV7-9 and TRBJ1-3; weak D call: TRBD1 (6 bases). Per the germline V gene, CDR1 is SEHNR and CDR2 is FQNEAQ (reference sequence). The CDR3 spans 17 residues. V lost 3 bases and J 0 bases, leaving 15 bases between the germline ends. CDR3 DNA: TGTGCCAGCAGCTTCTGGCGGACAGAAAGCTCTGGAAACACCATATATTTT. Translation gives CASSFWRTESSGNTIYF.

This clone was observed a handful of times. This chain connects TRBV3-1 (or the pseudogene TRBV3-2) to TRBJ2-2; TRBD1 aligns across 11 bases. The V gene's germline CDR1 is LGHDT and CDR2 YNNKEL (reference sequence). J gave up 0 bases and V 3 bases, and 6 bases lay outside the gene matches. The CDR3 spans 18 residues. CDR3 DNA sequence: TGTGCCAGCAGCCAGAGGACAGGGGGCTGGCCGAACACCGGGGAGCTGTTTTTT. Translating it yields CASSQRTGGWPNTGELFF.

The chain is built from TRBV19 and TRBJ2-1; 12 bases align to TRBD1. The CDR3 totals 14 residues. In germline, CDR1 is LNHDA, CDR2 SQIVND (reference sequence). V lost 9 bases to trimming and J lost 9 bases; unmatched junction nucleotides: 9. In DNA, the CDR3 is TGTGCCAGCGAGCCGGGACAGGGGGCGGGTGAGCAGTTCTTC. This translates into CASEPGQGAGEQFF.

This clone turned up a few times. The chain recombines TRBV6-5 with TRBJ2-1, with D possibly TRBD2 on 7 matching bases. CDR3 length equals 15 residues. Germline V lookup: CDR1 MNHEY, CDR2 SVGAGI. The V end lost 7 bases, the J end lost 6 bases, and 19 bases lay between the germline ends. CDR3 protein: CASTLGRGPFNEQFF. The CDR3 coding sequence is TGTGCCAGCACCTTGGGGCGGGGGCCTTTCAATGAGCAGTTCTTC.

The gene calls are TRBV28 and TRBJ1-2, with TRBD1 matching 7 bases. This CDR3 region has 15 residues. The ends lost 6 bases at V and 2 bases at J; junction bases unmatched: 9. CDR1 is MDHEN and CDR2 is SYDVKM in the germline V gene. The CDR3 region is CASRRPRQGNYGYTF. In DNA form, the CDR3 reads TGTGCCAGCAGAAGACCCAGACAGGGAAACTATGGCTACACCTTC.

The chain carries TRBV6-1 and TRBJ2-7, with 7 bases that match TRBD1. Germline V gene data show CDR1 as MNHNS and CDR2 as SASEGT. The V gene end was trimmed by 2 bases and the J gene end by 3 bases; junction bases not matched to a gene: 13. This CDR3 spans 17 amino acids. CDR3 amino acids: CASSEKNFGQVFYEQYF. The CDR3 bases are TGTGCCAGCAGTGAAAAAAATTTCGGACAGGTTTTCTACGAGCAGTACTTC.

On this clone: An end of the junction differs from the germline gene, which may be a read error. The rearrangement uses TRBV6-1 and TRBJ1-3, with no clear D. This CDR3 contains 16 residues. The germline V gene encodes CDR1 MNHNS and CDR2 SASEGT. The CDR3: CAGSEVGASSGNTIYF. The CDR3 DNA follows: TGTGCCGGCAGTGAAGTCGGAGCGAGCTCTGGAAACACCATATATTTT.

This clone was counted once. The rearrangement links TRBV6-5 to TRBJ1-6, with D possibly matching TRBD1 (6 bases). The CDR3 runs to 15 residues. Per germline, CDR1 MNHEY and CDR2 SVGAGI. Between the trimmed V and J ends, which lost 7 bases and 1 base, there was a span of 11 bases. The CDR3 loop is CASKWTESYNSPLHF. The CDR3 coding sequence is TGTGCCAGCAAGTGGACAGAATCCTATAATTCACCCCTCCACTTT.

The V and J genes are TRBV5-6 and TRBJ2-1, with 8 positions matching TRBD1. The CDR3 consists of 15 residues. Per germline, CDR1 SGHDT and CDR2 YYEEEE. J lost 6 bases, V lost 1 base, and 6 bases had no gene match. This chain's CDR3 is CASSLYTGGINEQFF. In DNA, the CDR3 is TGTGCCAGCAGCTTGTACACAGGGGGAATCAATGAGCAGTTCTTC.

The V gene is TRBV19, the J gene TRBJ2-1, with 9 bases aligning to TRBD1. The V segment lost 7 bases and the J segment 3 bases; nucleotides outside the gene matches: 4. Looked up from germline, CDR1 is LNHDA and CDR2 is SQIVND (reference sequence). The CDR3 is 14 residues long. The CDR3, as DNA: TGTGCCAGTACTCCGGGACAGGGCTACAATGAGCAGTTCTTC. It codes for CASTPGQGYNEQFF. The entire variable domain, with the rest obtained from reference TRBV19 and TRBJ2-1, is as follows: DGGITQSPKYLFRKEGQNVTLSCEQNLNHDAMYWYRQDPGQGLRLIYYSQIVNDFQKGDIAEGYSVSREKKESFPLTVTSAQKNPTAFYLCASTPGQGYNEQFFGPGTRLTVL.

The chain combines TRBV5-1 with TRBJ2-2; TRBD1 matches 10 bases. This CDR3 comprises 16 residues. V shed 0 bases, J shed 7 bases, and the junction held 6 bases outside the gene matches. Germline-derived CDR1 and CDR2 are SGHRS and YFSETQ. CDR3 bases: TGCGCCAGCAGCTTGGCCGGACAGGGGGTGGTCGGGGAGCTGTTTTTT. Translated: CASSLAGQGVVGELFF.

The chain joins TRBV30 to TRBJ1-1; 8 bases line up with TRBD1. Germline loops: CDR1 GTSNPN, CDR2 SVGIG (reference sequence). The CDR3 spans 16 residues. The J segment lost 3 bases and the V segment lost 1 base, leaving 10 bases of the junction unmatched. The CDR3 coding sequence is TGTGCCTGGAGTGAGCCGGACAGGGTCTTTTACACTGAAGCTTTCTTT. Protein: CAWSEPDRVFYTEAFF.

The chain carries TRBV24-1 and TRBJ2-1; D is undetermined. This CDR3 has 14 residues. Germline V gene data show CDR1 as KGHDR and CDR2 as SFDVKD. V shed 3 bases and J shed 5 bases, with 10 bases lying between them. Written as DNA, the CDR3 is TGTGCCACCAGTGATCCTACTCGAAACAATGAGCAGTTCTTC. This sequence encodes CATSDPTRNNEQFF.

V gene TRBV28 combines with J gene TRBJ2-5; perhaps D is TRBD1 or TRBD2 (5 bases each). This CDR3 contains 15 residues. V shed 6 bases and J shed 2 bases, with 16 bases lying between them. CDR1 and CDR2 from the germline V gene are MDHEN and SYDVKM. CDR3 nucleotides: TGTGCCAGCAGCCCCCCTTTGAGGGGACAAGAGACCCAGTACTTC. Translating it yields CASSPPLRGQETQYF.

This CDR3 reads CASSSGLAGGADTQYF. In DNA form, the CDR3 reads TGCGCCAGCAGCTCTGGACTAGCGGGGGGCGCAGATACGCAGTATTTT. V is TRBV5-1 and J is TRBJ2-3; 14 bases map to TRBD2. Looked up from germline, CDR1 is SGHRS and CDR2 is YFSETQ. The CDR3 runs 16 residues. Trimming took 3 bases from V and 4 from J; bases not matched to a gene: 4.

V and J are TRBV6-5 and TRBJ1-3; D is uncertain. This CDR3 is built from 12 residues. The germline gives CDR1 MNHEY, CDR2 SVGAGI. Trimming cost V 7 bases and J 1 base, with 5 bases left between them. The CDR3 here is CASKTSGNTIYF. CDR3 nucleotide sequence: TGTGCCAGCAAAACTTCTGGAAACACCATATATTTT.

The rearrangement links TRBV5-4 to TRBJ1-2; D is possibly TRBD1 (5 bases). The CDR3 runs 14 residues. The germline V gene has CDR1 SGHNT and CDR2 YYREEE (reference sequence). The ends were cut back, 5 bases at V and 7 bases at J, with 18 bases in the middle. Written as DNA, the CDR3 is TGTGCCAGCAGTACCGGGTTCCAAGGGACTGGCTACACCTTC. Translated, it gives CASSTGFQGTGYTF. Complete variable domain (other parts from reference TRBV5-4 and TRBJ1-2): ETGVTQSPTHLIKTRGQQVTLRCSSQSGHNTVSWYQQALGQGPQFIFQYYREEENGRGNFPPRFSGLQFPNYSSELNVNALELDDSALYLCASSTGFQGTGYTFGSGTRLTVV.

The gene calls are TRBV19 and TRBJ1-5; no definite D call. V shed 3 bases and J shed 6 bases, with 6 bases lying between them. The CDR3 is 12 residues long. Germline V gives CDR1 LNHDA, CDR2 SQIVND (reference sequence). This chain's CDR3 is CASSIPSQPQHF. The CDR3 bases are TGTGCCAGTAGTATCCCGAGTCAGCCCCAGCATTTT. The full variable domain, completed using reference TRBV19 and TRBJ1-5, is DGGITQSPKYLFRKEGQNVTLSCEQNLNHDAMYWYRQDPGQGLRLIYYSQIVNDFQKGDIAEGYSVSREKKESFPLTVTSAQKNPTAFYLCASSIPSQPQHFGDGTRLSIL.